These 14 T cell receptor beta chains originate from one sample sequenced in a study of T cell repertoires in cytomegalovirus infection. A single record per CDR3 protein comes from TCRdb applying MiXCR to the reads. The table shows approximately 180,000 distinct CDR3 sequences, with more than 9% occurring only once. The sequencing input was PBMCs. The receptors shown here come from a human donor in good health (CMV status not recorded). Some clones in this sample may be carry-over from other donors' samples.

This clonotype appeared many times. J is TRBJ1-5 and V is TRBV4-2, with unresolved D. The V and J ends lost 0 bases and 9 bases respectively, with 9 bases between them. The CDR3 is 13 residues long. Per the germline V gene, CDR1 is LGHNA and CDR2 is YNFKEQ. CDR3 loop: CASSQDTGLPQHF. The CDR3 DNA follows: TGTGCCAGCAGCCAAGATACTGGCCTGCCCCAGCATTTT.

This clonotype showed up many times. This chain connects TRBV6-1 to TRBJ1-1, with D unresolved. Per the germline V gene, CDR1 is MNHNS and CDR2 is SASEGT. The CDR3 is 13 residues long. V shed 4 bases and J shed 6 bases, with 12 bases lying between them. The CDR3 protein is CASSVTLRAEAFF. As DNA, the CDR3 is TGTGCCAGCAGTGTGACCCTCCGAGCTGAAGCTTTCTTT.

The chain employs TRBV29-1 and TRBJ2-7; D perhaps matches TRBD1 (6 bases). V lost 6 bases and J 2 bases, leaving 14 bases between the germline ends. Germline V lookup: CDR1 SQVTM, CDR2 ANQGSEA. This CDR3 is built from 13 residues. The CDR3: CSVEQGTPYEQYF. In DNA, the CDR3 is TGCAGCGTGGAACAGGGAACTCCCTACGAGCAGTACTTC.

Comments on this clonotype: A read error may be the cause here, since a much bigger clone is one base away. This chain joins TRBV12-3 or TRBV12-4 and TRBJ2-1, with 15 nucleotides matching TRBD2. This CDR3 region has 17 residues. The CDR3 loop reads CASSHYGLAGGPNEHFF. The CDR3, as DNA: TGTGCCAGCAGTCACTACGGACTAGCGGGAGGGCCCAATGAGCATTTCTTC.

A few counts support this clonotype. The chain joins TRBV6-4 to TRBJ1-1, with unresolved D. This CDR3 contains 13 residues. Trimming took 3 bases from V and 2 from J, leaving 7 bases between them. Germline V gene sequence: CDR1 MRHNA, CDR2 SNTAGT. DNA for the CDR3: TGTGCCAGCAGTGAGAGCGGAAACACTGAAGCTTTCTTT. Translation gives CASSESGNTEAFF.

This clonotype has ten or more counts. This chain joins TRBV6-2 or TRBV6-3 and TRBJ2-7, with 10 bases lining up with TRBD2. V was pared by 6 bases and J by 2 bases, with 7 bases of the junction left unmatched. Germline CDR1 MNHEY, CDR2 SVGEGT. This CDR3 has 15 residues. Written as DNA, the CDR3 is TGTGCCAGCAGACTGACTAGCGGGTTTGCCTACGAGCAGTACTTC. Its translation is CASRLTSGFAYEQYF.

This clonotype was recorded many times. This sequence joins TRBV7-2 and TRBJ2-1; 7 bases fit TRBD1. J lost 4 bases, V lost 5 bases, and 8 bases had no gene match. From germline, CDR1 is SGHTA and CDR2 FQGNSA. The CDR3 has 15 residues. The CDR3 bases are TGTGCCAGCAGCCCGACGGGACAGTCATACAATGAGCAGTTCTTC. Encoded protein: CASSPTGQSYNEQFF.

A few counts support this clonotype. V and J are TRBV7-3 and TRBJ2-1; 10 nucleotides line up with TRBD1. The junction had 1 base not matched to a gene; V was cut back by 3 bases and J by 8 bases. CDR3 length: 13 amino acids. The germline V gene has CDR1 SGHTA and CDR2 FQGTGA. The CDR3 region has the DNA TGTGCCAGCAGCTTGACAGGGGGCTATGAGCAGTTCTTC. This encodes CASSLTGGYEQFF.

This clonotype was seen a few times. The chain combines TRBV7-3 with TRBJ2-1, with 8 bases fitting TRBD2. The CDR3 is 14 residues long. The V gene's germline CDR1 is SGHTA and CDR2 FQGTGA. The V gene end was trimmed by 5 bases and the J gene end by 12 bases; junction bases not matched to a gene: 12. Written as DNA, the CDR3 is TGTGCCAGCAGCAAGGTAGCGGGACGGGGAGGGCAGTTCTTC. Protein sequence: CASSKVAGRGGQFF.

The J gene is TRBJ2-2, the V gene TRBV29-1; D remains ambiguous. This CDR3 contains 16 residues. CDR1 is SQVTM and CDR2 is ANQGSEA in the germline V gene. With 3 bases removed from V and 6 bases from J, the gap between germline ends came to 20 bases. CDR3 in DNA: TGCAGCGTTGATTTTAGGAACCCCCCGGGCGCCGGGGAGCTGTTTTTT. It encodes CSVDFRNPPGAGELFF.

The V call is TRBV28, the J call TRBJ1-5; D might be TRBD1 (5 bases). The V end lost 5 bases, the J end lost 4 bases, and 18 bases lay between the germline ends. Per the germline V gene, CDR1 is MDHEN and CDR2 is SYDVKM. CDR3 size: 16 residues. The CDR3, as DNA: TGTGCCAGCAGTCCGGGCGGCGCTCCAGGGAATCAGCCCCAGCATTTT. Protein: CASSPGGAPGNQPQHF.

This clonotype was observed many times. The chain combines TRBV19 with TRBJ2-2; 7 bases map to TRBD2. This CDR3 has 14 amino acids. Germline V gene lookup returns CDR1 LNHDA and CDR2 SQIVND (reference sequence). Unmatched junction bases numbered 2, after V lost 2 bases and J lost 5 bases. CDR3 residues: CASSITGRTGELFF. DNA of the CDR3: TGTGCCAGTAGTATAACCGGGAGGACCGGGGAGCTGTTTTTT.

The sample holds many counts of this clonotype. The chain joins TRBV7-2 to TRBJ2-1; D is unclear. The CDR3 is 13 amino acids. Germline V gene lookup returns CDR1 SGHTA and CDR2 FQGNSA. V lost 5 bases and J lost 3, with 8 bases in between. The CDR3 DNA sequence: TGTGCCAGCAGCCCCACATACTACAATGAGCAGTTCTTC. This encodes CASSPTYYNEQFF.

This rearrangement joins TRBV28 to TRBJ2-5, with 14 nucleotides matching TRBD2. J gave up 6 bases and V 6 bases, and 6 bases lay outside the gene matches. The germline gives CDR1 MDHEN, CDR2 SYDVKM. The CDR3 covers 15 residues. The CDR3 region has the DNA TGTGCCAGCAGCCCCGGACTAGCGGGGGGCAAGACCCAGTACTTC. Translating gives CASSPGLAGGKTQYF.